Below are 11 T cell receptor beta chains sequenced from a single sample in a study of PD-1 blockade in mismatch repair-deficient tumors. Profiling relied on immunoSEQ multiplex PCR, and the TCRdb table lists in-frame clones only, not all of them. The profile covers some 110,000 clones, with 70% to 80% appearing a single time and approximately 4.7% taken by the ten largest. The material was peripheral blood, obtained 60 to 65 weeks after starting pembrolizumab. Receptors were obtained from an adult with mismatch repair-deficient cancer.

V is TRBV6-5 and J is TRBJ2-1; a possible D gene is TRBD1 (6 bases). Germline CDR1 is MNHEY and CDR2 is SVGAGI. V gave up 6 bases and J gave up 14 bases, with 14 bases separating them. This CDR3 has 11 amino acids. The CDR3 protein is CASRAGAGEFF. The CDR3 DNA is TGTGCCAGCAGGGCGGGCGCAGGGGAGTTCTTC.

This chain connects TRBV6-5 to TRBJ2-5, with D perhaps matching TRBD2 (5 bases). Trimming stripped 7 bases from V and 1 base from J, with 10 bases between. The germline V gene has CDR1 MNHEY and CDR2 SVGAGI. The CDR3 is 13 residues long. DNA for the CDR3: TGTGCCAGCACCCGGGCGGGCCAAGAGACCCAGTACTTC. Translated, it gives CASTRAGQETQYF.

The chain links TRBV6-5 to TRBJ1-1; 12 nucleotides match TRBD1. This CDR3 region has 15 residues. Losses at the gene ends were 2 bases for V and 5 bases for J; bases not matched to a gene: 3. CDR1 is MNHEY and CDR2 is SVGAGI in the germline V gene. In DNA, the CDR3 is TGTGCCAGCAGTTACCAGGGACAGGGGGCTACTGAAGCTTTCTTT. This gives the protein CASSYQGQGATEAFF.

V and J are TRBV9 and TRBJ2-1; 7 bases match TRBD2. The germline CDR1 and CDR2 sequences are SGDLS and YYNGEE. This CDR3 contains 14 residues. The J segment lost 6 bases and the V segment lost 2 bases, leaving 5 bases of the junction unmatched. CDR3 DNA: TGTGCCAGCAGCGTCGGGACTACAGTCAATGAGCAGTTCTTC. This translates into CASSVGTTVNEQFF.

The J gene is TRBJ2-1, the V gene TRBV7-2; D not certain. V was trimmed by 0 bases and J by 5 bases, leaving 14 bases between them. Germline CDR1 reads SGHTA; CDR2 reads FQGNSA. The CDR3 has 16 residues. The CDR3 DNA is TGTGCCAGCAGCTTAGCGCTCGGCGGAGTAGACAATGAGCAGTTCTTC. Translated: CASSLALGGVDNEQFF. Variable domain in full (rest from reference TRBV7-2 and TRBJ2-1): GAGVSQSPSNKVTEKGKDVELRCDPISGHTALYWYRQSLGQGLEFLIYFQGNSAPDKSGLPSDRFSAERTGGSVSTLTIQRTQQEDSAVYLCASSLALGGVDNEQFFGPGTRLTVL.

In this sample, this clone turned up once. The gene calls are TRBV4-1 and TRBJ2-7; 7 bases are shared with TRBD2. Germline CDR1 is MGHRA and CDR2 is YSYEKL. Trimming removed 4 bases from V and 4 bases from J; junction bases left unmatched: 10. There are 15 residues in the CDR3. CDR3 DNA: TGCGCCAGCAGCCTTGTGGCGGGAGACCAGTACGAGCAGTACTTC. Protein: CASSLVAGDQYEQYF.

The rearrangement links TRBV19 to TRBJ2-7; 8 bases fit TRBD2. The junction had 1 base not matched to a gene; V was cut back by 0 bases and J by 3 bases. This CDR3 is 14 amino acids long. Germline-derived CDR1 and CDR2 are LNHDA and SQIVND (reference sequence). The CDR3 region is CASSIDGTSYEQYF. The CDR3 nucleotides read TGTGCCAGTAGTATAGATGGGACTAGCTACGAGCAGTACTTC.

This clone was detected a few times. V is TRBV19 and J is TRBJ1-1; D might be TRBD1 (6 bases). This CDR3 spans 15 amino acids. Germline V gives CDR1 LNHDA, CDR2 SQIVND (reference sequence). Between the trimmed V and J ends, which lost 5 bases and 4 bases, there was a span of 17 bases. CDR3 in DNA: TGTGCCAGTAGTGCTCTACAGGGCATGAGCACTGAAGCTTTCTTT. Residues: CASSALQGMSTEAFF.

The genes are TRBV9 and TRBJ2-5, with TRBD2 matching over 7 bases. Germline CDR1 reads SGDLS; CDR2 reads YYNGEE. V trimming: 2 bases; J trimming: 5 bases; junction bases outside the gene matches: 18. The CDR3 loop spans 18 amino acids. In nucleotides, the CDR3 is TGTGCCAGCAGCGTGGGCACCTCTAGCGGCAAGCGTGTCGAGACCCAGTACTTC. Its protein product is CASSVGTSSGKRVETQYF.

The CDR3 is CASSMSSPSYEQYF. In nucleotides, the CDR3 is TGTGCCAGCTCGATGTCCTCTCCCTCCTACGAGCAGTACTTC. The chain carries TRBV18 and TRBJ2-7, with D unclear. Germline lookup yields CDR1 KGHSH and CDR2 LQKENI. Trimming cost V 6 bases and J 0 bases, with 12 bases left between them. The CDR3 is 14 amino acids.

The chain couples TRBV29-1 to TRBJ2-1; 16 bases fit TRBD2. V was clipped by 6 bases and J by 4 bases; unmatched bases: 6. This CDR3 is built from 16 residues. The germline V gene has CDR1 SQVTM and CDR2 ANQGSEA. Here the CDR3 reads CSVEGLAGGVYNEQFF. CDR3 coding DNA: TGCAGCGTCGAGGGACTAGCGGGAGGGGTTTACAATGAGCAGTTCTTC.